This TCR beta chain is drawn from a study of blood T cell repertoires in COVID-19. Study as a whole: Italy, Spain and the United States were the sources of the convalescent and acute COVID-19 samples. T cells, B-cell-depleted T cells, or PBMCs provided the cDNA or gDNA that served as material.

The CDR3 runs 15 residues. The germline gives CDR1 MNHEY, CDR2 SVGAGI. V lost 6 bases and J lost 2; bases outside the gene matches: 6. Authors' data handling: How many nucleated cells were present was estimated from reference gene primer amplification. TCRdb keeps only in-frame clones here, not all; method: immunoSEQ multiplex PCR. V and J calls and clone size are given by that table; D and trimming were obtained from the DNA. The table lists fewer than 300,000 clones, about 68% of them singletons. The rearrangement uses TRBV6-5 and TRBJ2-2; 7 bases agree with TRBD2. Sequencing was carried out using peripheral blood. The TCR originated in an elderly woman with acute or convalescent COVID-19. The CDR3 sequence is CASSRDYRNTGELFF. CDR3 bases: TGTGCCAGCAGCCGGGACTACCGAAACACCGGGGAGCTGTTTTTT.